The 19 T cell receptor beta chains below were found in one sample sequenced in a study of CD8+ T cells in alopecia areata. Treatment noted: oral pan-JAK inhibitor, 5-10 mg twice daily. In each case, RNA was isolated and then reverse transcribed into cDNA as the sequencing template. This table comes from immunoSEQ multiplex PCR, and its TCRdb copy is limited to in-frame clones, with some not included. In the table there are roughly 100,000 clones, 44% of which are singletons. The specimen comprised CD8+ T cells sorted from blood, sampled at week 24, from a patient treated with tofacitinib. The receptors stem from a human donor with alopecia areata.

The chain joins TRBV19 to TRBJ2-3; 7 bases map to TRBD2. CDR1 is LNHDA and CDR2 is SQIVND in the germline V gene (reference sequence). CDR3 length equals 12 residues. J lost 6 bases, V lost 10 bases, and 7 bases had no gene match. CDR3 protein: CATRLAPDTQYF. Here the CDR3 DNA reads TGTGCCACCCGACTAGCCCCGGATACGCAGTATTTT.

This rearrangement joins TRBV18 to TRBJ2-5, with 7 bases aligning to TRBD2. The germline CDR1 and CDR2 sequences are KGHSH and LQKENI. The trim removed 2 bases at V and 0 bases at J, leaving 0 bases unmatched. The CDR3 loop spans 14 amino acids. For the CDR3, the DNA is TGTGCCAGCTCACCAGGGAGGGACCAAGAGACCCAGTACTTC. Its protein product is CASSPGRDQETQYF.

This clone has more than one count but fewer than ten. The V call is TRBV2, the J call TRBJ2-7; D is unclear. Germline values: CDR1 SNHLY, CDR2 FYNNEI. The CDR3 spans 13 residues. The V gene lost 0 bases and the J gene lost 3 bases, with 6 bases spanning the gap. DNA for the CDR3: TGTGCCAGCAGTGAAGCCGCGGACTACGAGCAGTACTTC. Its translation: CASSEAADYEQYF.

The CDR3 sequence is CASGGAKSYEQYF. The CDR3 DNA sequence: TGCGCCAGCGGGGGTGCAAAATCCTACGAGCAGTACTTC. This chain links TRBV10-2 with TRBJ2-7; D possibly matches TRBD1 or TRBD2 (5 bases each). This CDR3 is 13 amino acids long. Trimming shortened V by 8 bases and J by 1 base, and 12 bases separated the two germline ends. Per germline, CDR1 WSHSY and CDR2 SAAADI.

The chain is built from TRBV27 and TRBJ1-3, with D perhaps TRBD1 (5 bases). This CDR3 is built from 15 residues. The V gene's germline CDR1 is MNHEY and CDR2 SMNVEV (reference sequence). V was cut by 2 bases and J by 1 base, with 9 bases left in between. CDR3 region: CASSLGAGSGNTIYF. The CDR3 DNA reads TGTGCCAGCAGTTTAGGGGCAGGGTCTGGAAACACCATATATTTT.

J is TRBJ2-1 and V is TRBV29-1; a possible D gene is TRBD2 (5 bases). Germline CDR1 and CDR2: SQVTM and ANQGSEA. The V end lost 6 bases, the J end lost 0 bases, and 15 bases lay between the germline ends. This CDR3 is 15 amino acids long. DNA for the CDR3: TGCAGCGTCCAACTTAGCGAGAGCTCCTACAATGAGCAGTTCTTC. Its translation: CSVQLSESSYNEQFF.

Turning to this clone: One end of the junction does not line up with germline, which may come from a read error. V is TRBV11-2 and J is TRBJ2-7, with 11 nucleotides matching TRBD2. Germline assignment: CDR1 SGHAT and CDR2 FQNNGV. The CDR3 totals 14 residues. CDR3 residues: CASSLGRLAGLSDF. CDR3 sequence (DNA): TGTGCCAGCAGCTTAGGTCGACTAGCGGGACTGTCCGACTTC. Using reference TRBV11-2 and TRBJ2-7 for the parts outside the CDR3, the full variable domain is EAGVAQSPRYKIIEKRQSVAFWCNPISGHATLYWYQQILGQGPKLLIQFQNNGVVDDSQLPKDRFSAERLKGVDSTLKIQPAKLEDSAVYLCASSLGRLAGLSDFGPGTRLTVT.

The CDR3 DNA reads TGTGCCAGCAGCCAACTCCTACTAGCGGCACTTTCCAATGAGCAGTTCTTC. As protein: CASSQLLLAALSNEQFF. The chain recombines TRBV4-2 with TRBJ2-1; the match to TRBD2 covers 8 bases. With 2 bases clipped from V and 6 bases from J, the junction kept 12 bases outside the gene matches. Germline V gives CDR1 LGHNA, CDR2 YNFKEQ. This CDR3 is 17 amino acids long.

J is TRBJ2-1 and V is TRBV29-1; 9 positions agree with TRBD2. The CDR3 contains 13 residues. The trim removed 3 bases at V and 8 bases at J, leaving 5 bases unmatched. Germline CDR1 is SQVTM and CDR2 is ANQGSEA. The CDR3 spells CSVEWTSAYEQFF. The DNA for the CDR3 is TGCAGCGTTGAGTGGACTAGCGCCTATGAGCAGTTCTTC.

V gene TRBV10-3 combines with J gene TRBJ2-7; D gene uncertain. Trimming pared 0 bases from V and 6 bases from J, leaving 12 bases between. Germline assignment: CDR1 ENHRY and CDR2 SYGVKD. The length of the CDR3 is 14 residues. CDR3 coding DNA: TGTGCCATCAGTGAGTCGGGGAAGGTACTCGAGCAGTACTTC. This encodes CAISESGKVLEQYF.

V usage is TRBV4-1 and J usage is TRBJ1-4; a possible D gene is TRBD1 (6 bases). Germline lookup yields CDR1 MGHRA and CDR2 YSYEKL. The CDR3 has 15 amino acids. The V end lost 1 base, the J end lost 0 bases, and 6 bases lay between the germline ends. As DNA, the CDR3 is TGCGCCAGCAGCCAAGGGACAGCAACTAATGAAAAACTGTTTTTT. Translated: CASSQGTATNEKLFF.

This chain links TRBV4-1 with TRBJ2-7, with a tentative D call TRBD2 (7 bases). The CDR3 is made up of 17 amino acids. V dropped 0 bases and J dropped 2 bases, with 17 bases sitting between them. CDR1 MGHRA and CDR2 YSYEKL come from the germline V gene. The DNA for the CDR3 is TGCGCCAGCAGCCAAGAGTCGGGGGGCGGGAGTCCCTACGAGCAGTACTTC. Its translation: CASSQESGGGSPYEQYF.

CDR3 loop: CASMGSADTQYF. Written as DNA, the CDR3 is TGTGCCAGCATGGGGTCGGCAGATACGCAGTATTTT. V gene TRBV27 combines with J gene TRBJ2-3; D remains unclear. Trimming left V 7 bases short and J 4 bases short, with 9 bases between. This CDR3 has 12 residues. CDR1 is MNHEY and CDR2 is SMNVEV in the germline V gene (reference sequence).

This clone was seen more than once but under ten times. V is TRBV4-3 and J is TRBJ1-1; D gene uncertain. V gave up 1 base and J gave up 7 bases, with 10 bases separating them. The germline V gene encodes CDR1 LGHNA and CDR2 YSLEER. This CDR3 region has 13 residues. The CDR3 sequence is CASSQVKGREAFF. The CDR3 bases are TGCGCCAGCAGCCAAGTGAAAGGGCGTGAAGCTTTCTTT.

This clone was detected a few times. V usage is TRBV28 and J usage is TRBJ2-7; no reliable D call. CDR3 length: 15 residues. With 3 bases removed from V and 2 bases from J, the gap between germline ends came to 14 bases. Per germline, CDR1 MDHEN and CDR2 SYDVKM. The CDR3 DNA is TGTGCCAGCAGTTTCCTCCAGGCCTCACCCTACGAGCAGTACTTC. Residues: CASSFLQASPYEQYF.

This chain joins TRBV29-1 and TRBJ2-2, with 10 bases fitting TRBD1. The CDR3 covers 15 residues. Germline CDR1 reads SQVTM; CDR2 reads ANQGSEA. V shed 3 bases and J 4 bases; nucleotides not matched to a gene: 5. DNA of the CDR3: TGCAGCGTTGACGGACAGGGGGTCGGCACCGGGGAGCTGTTTTTT. Amino acid sequence: CSVDGQGVGTGELFF.

The chain links TRBV30 to TRBJ1-5; TRBD1 aligns across 12 bases. V shed 2 bases, J shed 5 bases, and the junction held 4 bases outside the gene matches. This CDR3 spans 15 amino acids. The germline V gene has CDR1 GTSNPN and CDR2 SVGIG (reference sequence). The CDR3: CAWSPGQGADQPQHF. DNA of the CDR3: TGTGCCTGGAGTCCGGGACAGGGGGCCGATCAGCCCCAGCATTTT.

The V and J genes are TRBV6-5 and TRBJ2-3, with 8 bases matching TRBD2. J gave up 0 bases and V 6 bases, and 5 bases lay outside the gene matches. CDR1 is MNHEY and CDR2 is SVGAGI in the germline V gene. The CDR3 totals 15 residues. CDR3 sequence: CASSTLAGSTDTQYF. DNA of the CDR3: TGTGCCAGCAGCACTTTAGCGGGGAGCACAGATACGCAGTATTTT.

This clone was detected only once. This rearrangement joins TRBV19 to TRBJ2-1; 16 nucleotides match TRBD2. The trim removed 7 bases at V and 15 bases at J, leaving 6 bases unmatched. Germline loops: CDR1 LNHDA, CDR2 SQIVND (reference sequence). This CDR3 is built from 13 residues. The CDR3 loop is CASTGTSGRAMFF. The CDR3 DNA reads as TGTGCCAGTACCGGGACTAGCGGGAGGGCCATGTTCTTC.